The 10 T cell receptor beta chains below were found in one sample sequenced in a study of siplizumab effects on memory and regulatory T cells. The protocol was immunoSEQ multiplex PCR, while the TCRdb copy is restricted to in-frame clones and leaves out a portion. The data hold more than 85,000 clones, with 70% to 90% observed a single time. Sequencing input: CD4+ T cells sorted from blood. The receptor source for this set is a human donor in good health.

This clone came up once. V is TRBV18 and J is TRBJ1-4; 7 bases match TRBD1. CDR3 size: 15 residues. V shed 6 bases and J 0 bases; nucleotides not matched to a gene: 4. In germline, CDR1 is KGHSH, CDR2 LQKENI. The CDR3 DNA reads TGTGCCAGCTCCCGACAGGGAGCAACTAATGAAAAACTGTTTTTT. Translated, it gives CASSRQGATNEKLFF.

The chain carries TRBV4-3 and TRBJ1-2, with D unclear. Germline V gene sequence: CDR1 LGHNA, CDR2 YSLEER. The ends were cut back, 0 bases at V and 6 bases at J, with 14 bases in the middle. CDR3 size: 15 residues. CDR3 amino acids: CASSQERWPGNGYTF. The CDR3 region has the DNA TGCGCCAGCAGCCAAGAGCGGTGGCCGGGGAATGGCTACACCTTC.

The chain uses TRBV11-1 and TRBJ2-3; D unresolved. This CDR3 has 13 residues. Trimming left V 4 bases short and J 1 base short, with 6 bases between. CDR1 and CDR2 from the germline V gene are SGHAT and FQDESV (reference sequence). The CDR3 region is CASSSTGTDTQYF. CDR3 coding DNA: TGTGCCAGCAGCTCTACAGGCACAGATACGCAGTATTTT.

The rearrangement uses TRBV4-1 and TRBJ2-7, with D possibly TRBD2 on 6 matching bases. Trimming cost V 2 bases and J 1 base, with 21 bases left between them. This CDR3 has 18 amino acids. Germline values: CDR1 MGHRA, CDR2 YSYEKL. CDR3 sequence reads: CASSQRAPRAGRSYEQYF. The CDR3, as DNA: TGCGCCAGCAGCCAAAGAGCCCCGAGGGCGGGACGTTCCTACGAGCAGTACTTC.

The gene calls are TRBV5-1 and TRBJ2-7; D is unclear. The germline V gene has CDR1 SGHRS and CDR2 YFSETQ. V was shortened by 4 bases and J by 6 bases, with 23 bases between the two germline ends. CDR3 length: 16 residues. CDR3 amino acids: CASSLSYFGFPVEQYF. Here the CDR3 DNA reads TGCGCCAGCAGCCTCTCCTATTTCGGCTTCCCTGTCGAGCAGTACTTC.

V gene TRBV14 combines with J gene TRBJ2-3, with D unclear. Trimming removed 4 bases from V and 6 bases from J, with 5 bases in between. In germline, CDR1 is SGHDN, CDR2 FVKESK. There are 11 residues in the CDR3. The CDR3 region is CASSLADTQYF. The CDR3 region has the DNA TGTGCCAGCAGCCTGGCGGATACGCAGTATTTT.

CDR3 region: CASSLGVANYEQYF. In DNA form, the CDR3 reads TGTGCCAGCAGCCTGGGGGTGGCTAACTACGAGCAGTACTTC. The chain carries TRBV7-2 and TRBJ2-7, with D possibly being TRBD1 or TRBD2 (5 bases each). The CDR3 loop spans 14 amino acids. V shed 5 bases and J shed 3 bases, with 14 bases lying between them. CDR1 and CDR2 (germline): SGHTA, FQGNSA.

The rearrangement links TRBV29-1 to TRBJ2-3, with 7 bases identical to TRBD2. The CDR3 is 15 amino acids. Unmatched junction bases numbered 15, after V lost 8 bases and J lost 4 bases. The germline V gene has CDR1 SQVTM and CDR2 ANQGSEA. CDR3 coding DNA: TGCAGCTCAACTTTGGGCGGGAGAAGGCCAGATACGCAGTATTTT. Its protein product is CSSTLGGRRPDTQYF.

The chain recombines TRBV7-9 with TRBJ2-5, with D tentatively TRBD1 or TRBD2 (6 bases each). Trimming left V 3 bases short and J 5 bases short, with 13 bases between. CDR1 is SEHNR and CDR2 is FQNEAQ in the germline V gene (reference sequence). This CDR3 region has 14 residues. Here the CDR3 reads CASSFSGGGETQYF. In nucleotides, the CDR3 is TGTGCCAGCAGCTTCAGCGGAGGGGGGGAGACCCAGTACTTC.

This chain links TRBV19 with TRBJ2-1, with D tentatively TRBD1 (6 bases). CDR1 and CDR2 from the germline V gene are LNHDA and SQIVND (reference sequence). V was shortened by 2 bases and J by 14 bases, with 13 bases between the two germline ends. CDR3 size: 12 residues. The CDR3 DNA follows: TGTGCCAGTAGTATAAAGGAGGACAGTAAGTTCTTC. This sequence encodes CASSIKEDSKFF.